These 11 T cell receptor beta chains came from one sample sequenced in a study of blood T cell repertoires in COVID-19. The method was immunoSEQ multiplex PCR; TCRdb's version includes in-frame clones alone and lacks a portion of them. The sample holds around 250,000 clones; around 87% are singletons and the top ten take around 7.3%. Source material: peripheral blood. The origin of the receptors is a woman in her sixties or seventies with active or convalescent COVID-19.

J is TRBJ1-1 and V is TRBV6-5; no definite D call. Trimming cost V 5 bases and J 1 base, with 11 bases left between them. This CDR3 contains 14 residues. Germline loops: CDR1 MNHEY, CDR2 SVGAGI. CDR3 coding DNA: TGTGCCAGCAGTCTGGGCTCCCCGAACACTGAAGCTTTCTTT. Translating it yields CASSLGSPNTEAFF.

This chain joins TRBV7-2 and TRBJ2-1; a possible D gene is TRBD2 (6 bases). V was clipped by 5 bases and J by 13 bases, with 12 bases between them. The CDR3 is made up of 11 amino acids. Germline V gene lookup returns CDR1 SGHTA and CDR2 FQGNSA. The CDR3, as DNA: TGTGCCAGCAGCCGGGACTCGGCTCAGTTCTTC. Residues: CASSRDSAQFF.

The genes are TRBV9 and TRBJ2-5; 11 bases match TRBD2. The germline V gene has CDR1 SGDLS and CDR2 YYNGEE. This CDR3 spans 15 amino acids. Trimming at V came to 1 base and at J to 4 bases, leaving 3 bases not matched to a gene. The CDR3 reads CASSVTSGGLETQYF. As DNA, the CDR3 is TGTGCCAGCAGCGTAACTAGCGGGGGTCTAGAGACCCAGTACTTC.

In DNA, the CDR3 is TGTGCCAGCTCACCACGTCGGGGAGTCGGCCAAGAGACCCAGTACTTC. Protein sequence: CASSPRRGVGQETQYF. This sequence joins TRBV18 and TRBJ2-5, with a tentative D call TRBD2 (5 bases). With 1 base removed from V and 1 base from J, the gap between germline ends came to 13 bases. Germline loops: CDR1 KGHSH, CDR2 LQKENI. CDR3 length equals 16 residues. Full variable domain (outside the CDR3, taken from reference TRBV18 and TRBJ2-5): NAGVMQNPRHLVRRRGQEARLRCSPMKGHSHVYWYRQLPEEGLKFMVYLQKENIIDESGMPKERFSAEFPKEGPSILRIQQVVRGDSAAYFCASSPRRGVGQETQYFGPGTRLLVL.

This chain uses TRBV7-3 with TRBJ2-3, with 8 bases fitting TRBD1. This CDR3 is built from 15 residues. Germline lookup yields CDR1 SGHTA and CDR2 FQGTGA. Germline trimming cut 5 bases from V and 4 bases from J; bases unmatched to any gene: 8. The CDR3 sequence is CASSPGGYESDTQYF. The CDR3 bases are TGTGCCAGCAGCCCAGGGGGCTATGAGTCAGATACGCAGTATTTT.

The chain recombines TRBV6-5 with TRBJ2-3; 9 bases line up with TRBD1. The CDR3 is 15 amino acids. Germline V gives CDR1 MNHEY, CDR2 SVGAGI. V dropped 4 bases and J dropped 2; count of bases not matched to a gene: 4. Here the CDR3 reads CASSSGQGTTDTQYF. The CDR3 DNA follows: TGTGCCAGCAGTTCCGGACAGGGGACCACAGATACGCAGTATTTT.

The rearrangement uses TRBV7-9 and TRBJ1-1; D gene unclear. There are 12 residues in the CDR3. Trimming pared 3 bases from V and 4 bases from J, leaving 6 bases between. Germline assignment: CDR1 SEHNR and CDR2 FQNEAQ (reference sequence). The CDR3 coding sequence is TGTGCCAGCAGCTTGGTACTCACTGAAGCTTTCTTT. It yields the protein CASSLVLTEAFF.

The sample holds a few counts of this clone. The chain uses TRBV19 and TRBJ1-5; perhaps TRBD1 as D (6 bases). Deletions cut 6 bases from V and 1 base from J, with 10 bases between. From germline, CDR1 is LNHDA and CDR2 SQIVND (reference sequence). This CDR3 has 14 amino acids. The CDR3 region has the DNA TGTGCCAGTAGCGGGGGGCAGAGCAATCAGCCCCAGCATTTT. Its translation: CASSGGQSNQPQHF.

The V call is TRBV24-1, the J call TRBJ2-2; D possibly corresponds to TRBD1 (5 bases). Germline V gene sequence: CDR1 KGHDR, CDR2 SFDVKD. The CDR3 runs to 15 residues. Trimming shortened V by 9 bases and J by 2 bases, and 15 bases separated the two germline ends. In DNA form, the CDR3 reads TGTGCCACCGAAAGCTGGGGCGGAAACACCGGGGAGCTGTTTTTT. This encodes CATESWGGNTGELFF.

V is TRBV11-2 and J is TRBJ1-5; no definite D call. The CDR3 runs 14 residues. CDR1 is SGHAT, CDR2 FQNNGV, per germline. The V end was cut by 0 bases, the J end by 2 bases, with 5 bases between. Here the CDR3 reads CASSLDIRNQPQHF. CDR3 sequence (DNA): TGTGCCAGCAGCTTAGACATTCGCAATCAGCCCCAGCATTTT. Full variable domain (missing parts from reference TRBV11-2 and TRBJ1-5): EAGVAQSPRYKIIEKRQSVAFWCNPISGHATLYWYQQILGQGPKLLIQFQNNGVVDDSQLPKDRFSAERLKGVDSTLKIQPAKLEDSAVYLCASSLDIRNQPQHFGDGTRLSIL.

The chain employs TRBV5-1 and TRBJ1-4; D is possibly TRBD1 (5 bases). The CDR3 consists of 14 residues. Germline CDR1 and CDR2: SGHRS and YFSETQ. The V end lost 5 bases, the J end lost 5 bases, and 13 bases lay between the germline ends. The CDR3 loop reads CASREGTANEKLFF. In nucleotides, the CDR3 is TGCGCCAGCAGGGAGGGGACGGCCAATGAAAAACTGTTTTTT.